The clone carrying this T cell receptor (beta chain) was counted many times. The CDR3 contains 12 residues. CDR1 and CDR2 (germline): MNHEY, SVGEGT. V dropped 0 bases and J dropped 10 bases, with 6 bases sitting between them. TCRdb itself ran the 5' RACE reads through MiXCR, one entry per CDR3 protein. In the table there are fewer than 60,000 distinct CDR3 sequences, about a tenth of which are singletons. The data derive from a study of early T cells in non-severe SARS-CoV-2 infection. Sequencing was performed on whole blood. The receptor comes from an adult who was a healthcare worker with PCR-confirmed SARS-CoV-2 infection or an uninfected control (not recorded which). The chain is built from TRBV6-2 or TRBV6-3 and TRBJ1-4; no clear D. CDR3 bases: TGTGCCAGCAGTTACTCGGCGGGAAAACTGTTTTTT. Translation: CASSYSAGKLFF.